This entry concerns a single T cell receptor beta chain. There are a few counts of this clonotype. Its target antigen remains unknown. Per-base quality was not reported, and no clone a single base away is much larger than it. V is shortened by 0 bases, J by 0 bases, and the region joining them spans 10 bases. In the germline V gene, CDR1 corresponds to SQVTM and CDR2 to ANQGSEA. The CDR3 covers 15 residues, taking in both the cysteine and the phenylalanine. Solely the CDR3 DNA is kept, with 45 bases framed from the first base. This entry comes from a study of post-analysis software for immune sequencing data (dated by TCRdb to between 2014 and 2016). Notes on the research overall: The recorded disease courses included relapsing-remitting, secondary progressive and progressive-relapsing multiple sclerosis, and some patients had no subtype annotation. A subset of samples was prepared in parallel using single-end sample barcoding, then pooled and co-amplified after Illumina adapter ligation. The patient repertoires were set against approximately 10 previously published healthy control repertoires from donors whose ages ranged from about 6 to 25 years.

What the authors observed across the whole study: The control group was slightly older than the multiple sclerosis patient group. Patients showed significantly higher frequencies than controls for about five TRBV segments, among them TRBV5-6, TRBV5-1 and TRBV20-1. Direct clustering with F measure showed strong co-clustering of samples prepared in the same batch, prompting a batch-effect correction. Compared with controls, multiple sclerosis patients had significantly lower normalized Chao1 diversity, a finding suggesting substantial peripheral T-cell clonal expansion.

Library preparation used PCR. TCRdb lists the instrument as Illumina HiSeq 2500. Unique molecular identifiers were incorporated into TCR beta cDNA libraries to reduce PCR and sequencing biases. About 500,000 cDNA molecules were obtained for every 1 to 10 million input T cells, so each molecule roughly corresponded to one T cell. The patient libraries were prepared and sequenced with the same protocol used for the earlier healthy control dataset. Samples belonging to the same batch were prepared together, multiplexed and sequenced on a shared HiSeq lane. In the authors' own workflow: MIGEC handled the raw barcoded reads, throwing out single-read molecular identifier groups before consensus assembly and CDR3 extraction. VDJtools was used for post-analysis of the clonotype tables, and diversity was normalized by down-sampling every dataset to the size of the smallest sample. In repertoire overlap clustering, CDR3 amino acid sequences, but not nucleotide sequences, were matched to correct batch-related cross-sample contamination. TCRdb took the public reads, trimmed them with fastp at Q25, ran MiXCR for clone calling and kept in-frame beta chains. When rows share a CDR3 protein, they turn into one entry using the most common DNA and genes. TCRdb's processing, not the authors', yielded these V and J calls. This sample comprises some 690,000 distinct CDR3 sequences, approximately 30% of them detected only once. The top ten hold approximately 0.55% of the sample.

To demonstrate the VDJtools post-analysis software, TCR beta repertoires were profiled from the peripheral blood of roughly 14 young patients with multiple sclerosis. Multiple sclerosis patients were children and adolescents aged about 6 to 17 years. The rearranged chain carries TRBV29-1 and TRBJ2-3; the D gene assignment is ambiguous. The specimen was blood. This clonotype was sampled from a girl aged 5 to 17 with multiple sclerosis. CDR3 region: CSVEDRATSTDTQYF. Here is the DNA: TGCAGCGTTGAAGATAGGGCCACTAGCACAGATACGCAGTATTTT.